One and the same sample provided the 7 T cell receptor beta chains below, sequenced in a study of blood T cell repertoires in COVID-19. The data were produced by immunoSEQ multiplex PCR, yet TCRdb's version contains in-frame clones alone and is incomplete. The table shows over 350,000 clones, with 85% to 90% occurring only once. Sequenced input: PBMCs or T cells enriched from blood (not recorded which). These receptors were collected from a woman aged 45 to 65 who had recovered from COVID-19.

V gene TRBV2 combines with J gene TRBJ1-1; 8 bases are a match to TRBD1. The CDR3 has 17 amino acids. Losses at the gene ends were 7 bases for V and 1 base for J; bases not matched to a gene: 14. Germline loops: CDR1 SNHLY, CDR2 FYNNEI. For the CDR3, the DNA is TGTGCCAGCAAGACCCGGGACAGGAGCTTAAGGAACACTGAAGCTTTCTTT. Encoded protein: CASKTRDRSLRNTEAFF.

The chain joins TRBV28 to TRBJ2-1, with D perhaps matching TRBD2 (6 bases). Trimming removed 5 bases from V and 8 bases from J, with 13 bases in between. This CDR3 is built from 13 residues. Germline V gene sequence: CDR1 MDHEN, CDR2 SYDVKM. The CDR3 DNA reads TGTGCCAGCAGTGGGCTAGCGTTAGATGAGCAGTTCTTC. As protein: CASSGLALDEQFF.

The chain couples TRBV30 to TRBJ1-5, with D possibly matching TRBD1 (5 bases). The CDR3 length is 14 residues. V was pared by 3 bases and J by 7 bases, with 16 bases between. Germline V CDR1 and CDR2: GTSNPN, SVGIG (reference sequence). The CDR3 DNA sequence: TGTGCCTGGAGGCCCCCTGGGGGGACGCAGCCCCAGCATTTT. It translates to CAWRPPGGTQPQHF.

The CDR3 DNA reads TGTGCCAGCAGGCCTAGCGGGGGAACAATGGAGACCCAGTACTTC. It translates to CASRPSGGTMETQYF. The genes are TRBV28 and TRBJ2-5; 10 bases map to TRBD2. J was trimmed by 5 bases and V by 6 bases; bases with no gene match: 9. This CDR3 has 15 amino acids. Germline values: CDR1 MDHEN, CDR2 SYDVKM. The variable domain in full, with the rest retrieved from reference TRBV28 and TRBJ2-5, is DVKVTQSSRYLVKRTGEKVFLECVQDMDHENMFWYRQDPGLGLRLIYFSYDVKMKEKGDIPEGYSVSREKKERFSLILESASTNQTSMYLCASRPSGGTMETQYFGPGTRLLVL.

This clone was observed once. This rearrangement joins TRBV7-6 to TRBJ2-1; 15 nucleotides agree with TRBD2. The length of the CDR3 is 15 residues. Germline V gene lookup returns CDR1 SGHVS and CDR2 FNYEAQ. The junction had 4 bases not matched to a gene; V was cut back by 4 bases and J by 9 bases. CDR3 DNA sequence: TGTGCCAGCAGCTGGACTAGCGGGGGGGAGGGTGAGCAGTTCTTC. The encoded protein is CASSWTSGGEGEQFF.

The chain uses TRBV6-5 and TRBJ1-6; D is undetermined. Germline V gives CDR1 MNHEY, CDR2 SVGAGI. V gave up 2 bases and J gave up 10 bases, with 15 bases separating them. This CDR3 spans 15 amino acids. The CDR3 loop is CASSYGVVLRSPLHF. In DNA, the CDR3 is TGTGCCAGCAGTTACGGAGTGGTGCTTCGATCACCCCTCCACTTT.

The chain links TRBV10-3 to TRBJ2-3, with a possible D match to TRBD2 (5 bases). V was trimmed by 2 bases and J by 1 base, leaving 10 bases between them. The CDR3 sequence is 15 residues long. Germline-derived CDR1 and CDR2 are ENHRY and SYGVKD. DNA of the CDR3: TGTGCCATCAGTGAGACGGGGAGAGGCACAGATACGCAGTATTTT. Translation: CAISETGRGTDTQYF.